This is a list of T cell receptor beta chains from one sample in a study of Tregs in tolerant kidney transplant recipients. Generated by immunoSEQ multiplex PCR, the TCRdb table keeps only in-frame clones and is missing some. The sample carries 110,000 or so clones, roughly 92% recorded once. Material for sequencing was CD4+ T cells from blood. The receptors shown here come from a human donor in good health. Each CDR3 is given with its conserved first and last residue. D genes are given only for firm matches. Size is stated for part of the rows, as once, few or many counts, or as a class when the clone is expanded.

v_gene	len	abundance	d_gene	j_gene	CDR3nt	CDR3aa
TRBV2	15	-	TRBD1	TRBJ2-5	TGTGCCAGCATGAGGACAGGGTTTGGCCAAGAGACCCAGTACTTC	CASMRTGFGQETQYF
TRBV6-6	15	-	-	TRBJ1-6	TGTGCCAGCAGTATCGACAGCCCCCTTAATTCACCCCTCCACTTT	CASSIDSPLNSPLHF
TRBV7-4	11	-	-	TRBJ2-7	TGTGCCAGCAGCTTCAGCTACGGTTGGTACTTC	CASSFSYGWYF
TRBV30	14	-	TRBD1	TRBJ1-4	TGTGCCTGGAGTGACCGGACAGGGAATGAAAAACTGTTTTTT	CAWSDRTGNEKLFF
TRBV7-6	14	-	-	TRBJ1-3	TGTGCCAGCAGCTCACAGTTCTCTGGAAACACCATATATTTT	CASSSQFSGNTIYF
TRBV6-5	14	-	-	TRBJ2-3	TGTGCCAGCAGGCTCGACAGATACACAGATACGCAGTATTTT	CASRLDRYTDTQYF
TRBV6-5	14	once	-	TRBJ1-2	TGTGCCAGCAGTCCCTTAGAAGGGCCCTATGGCTACACCTTC	CASSPLEGPYGYTF
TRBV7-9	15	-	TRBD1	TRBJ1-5	TGTGCCAGCGGGACAGCCTGGGGCAGCAATCAGCCCCAGCATTTT	CASGTAWGSNQPQHF
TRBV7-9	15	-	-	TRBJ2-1	TGTGCCAGCAGCTTAGGATACCGGGACTACAATGAGCAGTTCTTC	CASSLGYRDYNEQFF
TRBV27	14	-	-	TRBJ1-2	TGTGCCAGCAAGGATCGGCAGGGCGGGTCTGGCTACACCTTC	CASKDRQGGSGYTF
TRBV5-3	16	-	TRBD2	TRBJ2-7	TGTGCCAGAAGCAACAAAACGACTAGCGGGACCTACGAGCAGTACTTC	CARSNKTTSGTYEQYF
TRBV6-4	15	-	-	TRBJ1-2	TGTGCCAGCAGTGACTGGGGCCGAGGAGGCTATGGCTACACCTTC	CASSDWGRGGYGYTF
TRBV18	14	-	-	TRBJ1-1	TGTGCCAGCTCACCACTAGATGGGAACACTGAAGCTTTCTTT	CASSPLDGNTEAFF
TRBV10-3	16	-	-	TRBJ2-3	TGTGCCATCAGTGAACAAGCGGGTGCCCCCACAGATACGCAGTATTTT	CAISEQAGAPTDTQYF
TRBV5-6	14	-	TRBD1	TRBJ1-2	TGTGCCAGCAGCTCAACAGGGGGCGACTATGGCTACACCTTC	CASSSTGGDYGYTF
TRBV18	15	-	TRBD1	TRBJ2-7	TGTGCCAGCTCACCAACTAAACAAACAGGGGGCGAGCAGTACTTC	CASSPTKQTGGEQYF
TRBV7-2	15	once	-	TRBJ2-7	TGTGCCAGCAGCGGAGGCGGGTCGCTTCTATACGAGCAGTACTTC	CASSGGGSLLYEQYF
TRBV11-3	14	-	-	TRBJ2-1	TGTGCCAGCAGCTTAGAGGGGTCCTACAATGAGCAGTTCTTC	CASSLEGSYNEQFF
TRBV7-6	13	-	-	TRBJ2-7	TGTGCCAGCAGCGTATCCAGGGGTTGGGAGCAGTACTTC	CASSVSRGWEQYF
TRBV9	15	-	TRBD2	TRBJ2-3	TGTGCCAGCAGCTCCACTAGCGGGGGGGCAGATACGCAGTATTTT	CASSSTSGGADTQYF
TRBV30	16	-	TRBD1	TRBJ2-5	TGTGCCTGGACTACCCAAGGGACAGGGGGCCAAGAGACCCAGTACTTC	CAWTTQGTGGQETQYF
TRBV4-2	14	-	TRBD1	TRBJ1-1	TGTGCCAGCAGCCGTGGACAGGGAAACACTGAAGCTTTCTTT	CASSRGQGNTEAFF
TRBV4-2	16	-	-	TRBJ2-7	TGTGCCAGCAGCCAAGATTTTCGCGGGGGCCTCTACGAGCAGTACTTC	CASSQDFRGGLYEQYF
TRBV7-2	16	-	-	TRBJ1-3	TGTGCCAGCAGCTTAGGATCACAGGGCAGGGGAAACACCATATATTTT	CASSLGSQGRGNTIYF
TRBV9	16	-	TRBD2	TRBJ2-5	TGTGCCAGCAGCGATACCGTCGTGGCGGGAGGGGAGACCCAGTACTTC	CASSDTVVAGGETQYF
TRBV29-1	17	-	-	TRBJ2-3	TGCAGCGTTGAATCCCAGGAGAGCGGGGTGAGGGGGGATACGCAGTATTTT	CSVESQESGVRGDTQYF
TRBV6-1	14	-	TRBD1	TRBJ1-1	TGTGCCAGCAGTCGGGACAGGGAAGCCACTGAAGCTTTCTTT	CASSRDREATEAFF
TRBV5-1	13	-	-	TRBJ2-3	TGCGCCAGCAGCATAAACTATGCGGATACGCAGTATTTT	CASSINYADTQYF
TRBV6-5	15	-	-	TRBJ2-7	TGTGCCAGCAGTTACGCGGCCGGGGCCAATTACGAGCAGTACTTC	CASSYAAGANYEQYF
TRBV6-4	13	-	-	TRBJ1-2	TGTGCCAGCAGTTCGGCCCCCGGGTATGGCTACACCTTC	CASSSAPGYGYTF
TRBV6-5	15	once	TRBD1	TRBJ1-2	TGTGCCAGCAGTCGCTCGGACAGGGCGGACTATGGCTACACCTTC	CASSRSDRADYGYTF
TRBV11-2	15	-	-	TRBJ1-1	TGTGCCAGCAGCTTAGAATGGCAGACGAACACTGAAGCTTTCTTT	CASSLEWQTNTEAFF
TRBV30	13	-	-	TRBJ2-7	TGTGCCTGGAGTGTAGGACGGTACTACGAGCAGTACTTC	CAWSVGRYYEQYF
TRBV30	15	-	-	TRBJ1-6	TGTGCCTTTCACAAACACCACCTCGTCGATTCACCCCTCCACTTT	CAFHKHHLVDSPLHF
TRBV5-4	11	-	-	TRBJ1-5	TGTGCCAGCAGCTTGTTAGGTCCCCAGCATTTT	CASSLLGPQHF
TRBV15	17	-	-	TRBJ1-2	TGTGCCACCAGCAGAGATTATGTCAGCTATTCACCCTATGGCTACACCTTC	CATSRDYVSYSPYGYTF
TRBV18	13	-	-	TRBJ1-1	TGTGCCAGCTCACCGACAGACAACACTGAAGCTTTCTTT	CASSPTDNTEAFF
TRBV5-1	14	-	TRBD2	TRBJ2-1	TGCGCCAGCAGCACGGCGGGAGGAGTAAATGAGCAGTTCTTC	CASSTAGGVNEQFF
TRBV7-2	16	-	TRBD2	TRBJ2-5	TGTGCCAGCAGCTCCGGGGGGGCAACTCTCCAAGAGACCCAGTACTTC	CASSSGGATLQETQYF
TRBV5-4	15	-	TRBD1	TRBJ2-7	TGTGCCAGCAGCTTGGATGGACAGGGCTCCTACGAGCAGTACTTC	CASSLDGQGSYEQYF
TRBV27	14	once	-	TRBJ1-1	TGTGCCAGCAGTTTCTCGCGGGGGGGCCAGGGAGCTTTCTTT	CASSFSRGGQGAFF
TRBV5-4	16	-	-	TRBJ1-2	TGTGCCAGCAGCCGCTCTGGACAACCACCTAACTATGGCTACACCTTC	CASSRSGQPPNYGYTF
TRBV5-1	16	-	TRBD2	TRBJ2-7	TGCGCCAGCAGCTCGGAGGGGGGACTAGCGGGAGCAGAGCAGTACTTC	CASSSEGGLAGAEQYF
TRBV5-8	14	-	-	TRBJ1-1	TGTGCCAGCACCCTGTCCCGGGCGAACACTGAAGCTTTCTTT	CASTLSRANTEAFF
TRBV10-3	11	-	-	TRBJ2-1	TGTGCCATCAGCGCTCTCGATGAGCAGTTCTTC	CAISALDEQFF
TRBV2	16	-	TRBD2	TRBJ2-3	TGTGCCAGCAGTGAAGGACTAGCGGGGGGGCGGGTTACGCAGTATTTT	CASSEGLAGGRVTQYF
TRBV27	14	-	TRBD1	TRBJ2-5	TGTGCCAGCAGGAGAGGGACAGGGGAAGAGACCCAGTACTTC	CASRRGTGEETQYF
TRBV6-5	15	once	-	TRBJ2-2	TGTGCCAGCAGCTCAGACAGGAGGGGCACCGGGGAGCTGTTTTTT	CASSSDRRGTGELFF
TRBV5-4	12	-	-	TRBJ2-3	TGTGCCACCAGAAGGGGAACAGATACGCAGTATTTT	CATRRGTDTQYF
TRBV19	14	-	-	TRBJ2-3	TGTGCCAGTAGTATAGGTCTCGGCACAGATACGCAGTATTTT	CASSIGLGTDTQYF
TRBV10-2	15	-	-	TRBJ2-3	TGCGCCAGCAGTGCTAGGGGGGCGCAGGCAGATACGCAGTATTTT	CASSARGAQADTQYF
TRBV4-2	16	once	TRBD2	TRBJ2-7	TGTGCCAGCAGCCGCATAGCGGGAGGACCCTCGCGCGAGCAGTACTTC	CASSRIAGGPSREQYF
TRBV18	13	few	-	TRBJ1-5	TGTGCCAGCTCACCATCCGGCAATCAGCCCCAGCATTTT	CASSPSGNQPQHF
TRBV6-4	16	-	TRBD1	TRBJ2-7	TGTGCCAGCACCAACTTCGAAGGGACAGAAACCTACGAGCAGTACTTC	CASTNFEGTETYEQYF
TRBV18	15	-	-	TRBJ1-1	TGTGCCAGCTCACCCTTCCGGGACAAGAACACTGAAGCTTTCTTT	CASSPFRDKNTEAFF